What follows are 8 T cell receptor beta chains derived from one specimen sequenced in a study of PD-1 blockade in classical Hodgkin lymphoma (dated by TCRdb to between 2020 and 2021). The time point label on this specimen signifies: newly diagnosed, previously untreated cHL patient sample. CD4+ T cells were purified from thawed PBMCs by magnetic negative selection with a Miltenyi CD4+ T cell isolation kit. Libraries were made using the immunoSEQ multiplex PCR assay. Held by TCRdb, this immuneACCESS table contains in-frame sequences only and omits some clones. Under half of the omission traces to an unresolved V gene where checked; the cause of the rest is unknown. A total of around 20,000 clones appear in this sample, about four fifths of them only once. The leading ten clones occupy roughly 1.2% of the sample. Sample: CD4+ T cells from blood. The receptor source for this set is a human donor with classical Hodgkin lymphoma.

This rearrangement joins TRBV18 to TRBJ1-1; D perhaps matches TRBD1 (6 bases). V was cut by 2 bases and J by 6 bases, with 13 bases left in between. The CDR3 loop spans 14 amino acids. The germline V gene encodes CDR1 KGHSH and CDR2 LQKENI. CDR3 DNA sequence: TGTGCCAGCTCACCAAATCAGGGGTGGGCTGAAGCTTTCTTT. Translating gives CASSPNQGWAEAFF.

This chain connects TRBV10-3 to TRBJ2-2, with D maybe TRBD1 (6 bases). Germline CDR1 and CDR2: ENHRY and SYGVKD. This CDR3 has 14 residues. Between the trimmed V and J ends, which lost 0 bases and 6 bases, there was a span of 8 bases. CDR3 coding DNA: TGTGCCATCAGTGAGTCTAAGGGGGCCGGGGAGCTGTTTTTT. Translating it yields CAISESKGAGELFF.

V gene TRBV2 combines with J gene TRBJ1-5; D remains unclear. This CDR3 contains 14 residues. The ends were cut back, 7 bases at V and 8 bases at J, with 18 bases in the middle. Germline values: CDR1 SNHLY, CDR2 FYNNEI. The CDR3, as DNA: TGTGCCAGCACCTCTTTGGCAGGAGCTAAGCCCCAGCATTTT. It encodes CASTSLAGAKPQHF.

The count of this clone is one. J is TRBJ2-5 and V is TRBV28; TRBD2 matches at 8 bases. Unmatched junction bases numbered 3, after V lost 7 bases and J lost 5 bases. There are 12 residues in the CDR3. The germline V gene has CDR1 MDHEN and CDR2 SYDVKM. CDR3 sequence (DNA): TGTGCCAGCACGGGAGGGGATGAGACCCAGTACTTC. It specifies CASTGGDETQYF.

J is TRBJ1-2 and V is TRBV19; D uncertain. CDR3 length: 17 residues. V was shortened by 0 bases and J by 5 bases, with 19 bases between the two germline ends. Germline lookup yields CDR1 LNHDA and CDR2 SQIVND (reference sequence). The CDR3 sequence is CASSIDAISAHPYGYTF. As DNA, the CDR3 is TGTGCCAGTAGTATAGACGCGATATCGGCGCACCCTTATGGCTACACCTTC.

This chain uses TRBV29-1 with TRBJ1-3; D possibly corresponds to TRBD1 (5 bases). With 6 bases removed from V and 0 bases from J, the gap between germline ends came to 12 bases. CDR1 and CDR2 (germline): SQVTM, ANQGSEA. CDR3 length: 14 residues. CDR3 protein: CSVSDRPSGNTIYF. DNA for the CDR3: TGCAGCGTCTCAGACAGACCCTCTGGAAACACCATATATTTT.

The V call is TRBV10-3, the J call TRBJ1-2; D might be TRBD1 (5 bases). V was shortened by 10 bases and J by 8 bases, with 20 bases between the two germline ends. The CDR3 has 13 residues. Germline CDR1 reads ENHRY; CDR2 reads SYGVKD. CDR3 in amino acids: CATRVTGPGGYTF. The DNA for the CDR3 is TGTGCCACCCGAGTCACGGGGCCGGGCGGCTACACCTTC.

This rearrangement joins TRBV7-2 to TRBJ1-4; no clear D gene. V was trimmed by 2 bases and J by 0 bases, leaving 13 bases between them. CDR1 is SGHTA and CDR2 is FQGNSA in the germline V gene. The length of the CDR3 is 17 residues. CDR3 protein: CASSLRNRFATNEKLFF. CDR3 DNA: TGTGCCAGCAGCTTAAGGAATAGGTTTGCAACTAATGAAAAACTGTTTTTT.